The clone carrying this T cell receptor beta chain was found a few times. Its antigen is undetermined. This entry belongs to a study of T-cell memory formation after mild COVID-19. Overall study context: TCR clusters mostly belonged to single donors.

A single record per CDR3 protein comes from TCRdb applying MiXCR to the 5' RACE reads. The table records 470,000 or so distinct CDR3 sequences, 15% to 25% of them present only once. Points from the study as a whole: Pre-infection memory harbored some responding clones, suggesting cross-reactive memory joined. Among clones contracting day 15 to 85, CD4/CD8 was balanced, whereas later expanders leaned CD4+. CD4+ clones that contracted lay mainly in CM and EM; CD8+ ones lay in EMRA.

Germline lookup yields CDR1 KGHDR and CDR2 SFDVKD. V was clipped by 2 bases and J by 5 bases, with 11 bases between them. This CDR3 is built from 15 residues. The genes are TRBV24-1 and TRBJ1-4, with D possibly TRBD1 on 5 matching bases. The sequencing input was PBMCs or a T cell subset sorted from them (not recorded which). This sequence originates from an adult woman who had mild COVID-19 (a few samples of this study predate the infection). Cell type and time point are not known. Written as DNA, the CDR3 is TGTGCCACCAGTGATTGGGCAGGGAGGAATGAAAAACTGTTTTTT. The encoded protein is CATSDWAGRNEKLFF.